This T cell receptor (beta chain) originates from a study of blood T cell repertoires in COVID-19. As for the study in general: Some COVID-19 samples were acute and others convalescent; all came from the United States, Italy and Spain. PBMCs, B-cell-depleted T cells, or T cells provided the cDNA or gDNA that made up the material.

Germline loops: CDR1 SGHNT, CDR2 YYREEE (reference sequence). Trimming took 0 bases from V and 7 from J, leaving 13 bases between them. This CDR3 is 15 amino acids long. Under the authors' procedure: Counts of nucleated cells, estimated from reference gene primer amplification, were obtained. The data were produced by immunoSEQ multiplex PCR, yet TCRdb's version contains in-frame clones alone and is incomplete. The V and J calls and clone size were taken over from that table, and D and trimming were inferred from the DNA. Among hundreds of thousands of clones listed, 84% were seen once. This sequence originates from a human donor in a cohort sampled during active COVID-19. The rearrangement links TRBV5-4 to TRBJ2-2; possibly TRBD2 for D (7 bases). What was sequenced was peripheral blood. For the CDR3, the DNA is TGTGCCAGCAGCTTGGATCGGGGGGCAATCGGGGAGCTGTTTTTT. Its translation is CASSLDRGAIGELFF.